This TCR beta chain emerged from a study of OX40 agonist ivuxolimab in advanced cancers. Study information: As their treatment, patients were administered ivuxolimab, an agonistic anti-OX40 (CD134) antibody. Partial responses were recorded for three patients, including one with hepatocellular carcinoma and two with cutaneous melanoma. Study-level findings and limits: More expanded clones were seen, on average, in CD8+ T cells than in CD4+. Some nonresponders likewise displayed low normalized T-cell clonal expansion.

Method: immunoSEQ multiplex PCR; TCRdb's copy keeps in-frame clones and lacks some. The sample includes about 69,000 clones, approximately 91% of them seen just once. CDR1 and CDR2 from the germline V gene are LNHDA and SQIVND (reference sequence). The CDR3 contains 14 residues. Trimming cost V 4 bases and J 2 bases, with 10 bases left between them. This clone was recorded once. Antigen specificity is unknown. The V call is TRBV19, the J call TRBJ2-3; D is unclear. Source: CD4+ or CD8+ T cells sorted from blood, taken in a trial of the OX40 agonist ivuxolimab. This receptor was identified in an adult with an advanced solid tumor such as melanoma, head and neck, liver or kidney cancer. This CDR3 reads CASSTRPYTDTQYF. The DNA for the CDR3 is TGTGCCAGTAGTACCCGGCCCTACACAGATACGCAGTATTTT.